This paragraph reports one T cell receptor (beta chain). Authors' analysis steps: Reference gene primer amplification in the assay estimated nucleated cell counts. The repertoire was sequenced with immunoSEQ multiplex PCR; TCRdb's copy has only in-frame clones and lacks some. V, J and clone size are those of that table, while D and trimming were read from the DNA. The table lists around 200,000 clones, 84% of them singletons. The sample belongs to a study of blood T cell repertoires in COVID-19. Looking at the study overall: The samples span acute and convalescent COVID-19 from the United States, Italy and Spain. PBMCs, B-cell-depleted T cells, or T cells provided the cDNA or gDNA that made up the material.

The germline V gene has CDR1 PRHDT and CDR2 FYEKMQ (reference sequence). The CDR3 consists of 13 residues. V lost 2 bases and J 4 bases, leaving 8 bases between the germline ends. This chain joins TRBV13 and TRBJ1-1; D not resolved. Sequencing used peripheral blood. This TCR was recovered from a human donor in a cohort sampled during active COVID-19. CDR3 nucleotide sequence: TGTGCCAGCAGCTTACGGGGAGGCACTGAAGCTTTCTTT. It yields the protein CASSLRGGTEAFF.